This T cell receptor (beta chain) appears in the sequencing data of a study of human versus mouse CDR3 diversity and MHC coevolution. The overall study: Valid reads per sample ranged from about 5.5 x 10^6 to 1.6 x 10^7.

Generated by immunoSEQ multiplex PCR, the TCRdb table keeps only in-frame clones and is missing some. The sample shows tens of thousands of clones, about 94% of them seen only once. Sequenced material: naive CD4+ T cells from blood. Subset described: CD45RO-negative CD62L-positive naive CD4 T cells. The TCR comes from a person between 25 and 69 years old in good health.

CDR3 sequence: CASLGGGYHQPQHF. For the CDR3, the DNA is TGTGCCAGTTTGGGAGGCGGATACCATCAGCCCCAGCATTTT. The gene calls are TRBV19 and TRBJ1-5; no firm D call. The V end lost 8 bases, the J end lost 5 bases, and 16 bases lay between the germline ends. Germline-derived CDR1 and CDR2 are LNHDA and SQIVND (reference sequence). This CDR3 has 14 amino acids.